The 21 T cell receptor beta chains given below trace back to one sample, sequenced in a study of beta chain features in type 1 diabetes. Expressed TCRB transcripts were sequenced because the isolated RNA had all been reverse transcribed beforehand. The method was immunoSEQ multiplex PCR; TCRdb's version includes in-frame clones alone and lacks a portion of them. The data contain roughly 450,000 clones, 9.5% to 12% of them singletons. What was sequenced was naive CD4+ T cells from blood. Receptors originate from a woman aged 18-29 years in good health.

A few counts support this clone. The chain is built from TRBV7-9 and TRBJ2-2; 7 bases are shared with TRBD1. CDR1 is SEHNR, CDR2 FQNEAQ, per germline (reference sequence). This CDR3 is built from 13 residues. J lost 3 bases, V lost 5 bases, and 0 bases had no gene match. CDR3 sequence: CASSDRDTGELFF. The CDR3 bases are TGTGCCAGCAGCGACAGGGACACCGGGGAGCTGTTTTTT.

The chain couples TRBV28 to TRBJ2-7; 9 bases agree with TRBD1. The germline V gene has CDR1 MDHEN and CDR2 SYDVKM. The CDR3 is made up of 14 amino acids. V gave up 9 bases and J gave up 4 bases; unmatched junction bases: 10. This chain's CDR3 is CASTTGGEEYEQYV. CDR3 sequence (DNA): TGTGCCAGTACGACAGGGGGAGAAGAGTACGAGCAGTACGTC.

This sequence joins TRBV7-9 and TRBJ2-3, with a tentative D call TRBD2 (5 bases). Germline CDR1 SEHNR, CDR2 FQNEAQ (reference sequence). There are 18 residues in the CDR3. V was cut by 5 bases and J by 5 bases, with 26 bases left in between. CDR3 region: CASSPGREIPVGRDTQYF. The CDR3 DNA sequence: TGTGCCAGCAGCCCCGGAAGGGAAATACCCGTGGGGAGAGATACGCAGTATTTT.

V is TRBV5-1 and J is TRBJ2-3; 10 bases line up with TRBD2. Trimming cost V 7 bases and J 0 bases; bases outside gene matches: 2. CDR3 size: 14 residues. The germline V gene has CDR1 SGHRS and CDR2 YFSETQ. Here the CDR3 DNA reads TGCGCCAGCCTAGCGGGAGCTAGCACAGATACGCAGTATTTT. Amino acids: CASLAGASTDTQYF.

The rearrangement joins TRBV23-1 to TRBJ1-3; 9 bases map to TRBD1. TRBV23-1 is assigned to the ORF class and has an uncertain function. CDR3 size: 18 residues. Trimming at V came to 4 bases and at J to 2 bases, leaving 12 bases not matched to a gene. CDR3 protein: CASSPDRGINLPGNTIYF. The DNA of the CDR3 is TGCGCCAGCAGTCCGGACAGGGGAATCAATCTACCTGGAAACACCATATATTTT.

There are a few counts of this clone. The gene calls are TRBV7-3 and TRBJ2-1, with a possible D match to TRBD1 (5 bases). Germline V gives CDR1 SGHTA, CDR2 FQGTGA. CDR3 size: 14 residues. V shed 6 bases and J shed 1 base, with 10 bases lying between them. CDR3 sequence reads: CASRGQGSYNEQFF. The DNA of the CDR3 is TGTGCCAGCAGAGGCCAGGGATCCTACAATGAGCAGTTCTTC. The whole variable domain, remainder taken from reference TRBV7-3 and TRBJ2-1, is GAGVSQTPSNKVTEKGKYVELRCDPISGHTALYWYRQSLGQGPEFLIYFQGTGAADDSGLPNDRFFAVRPEGSVSTLKIQRTERGDSAVYLCASRGQGSYNEQFFGPGTRLTVL.

The chain is built from TRBV9 and TRBJ2-3; D remains unclear. The CDR3 sequence is 12 residues long. Germline-derived CDR1 and CDR2 are SGDLS and YYNGEE. Trimming shortened V by 0 bases and J by 6 bases, and 5 bases separated the two germline ends. CDR3 in DNA: TGTGCCAGCAGCGTAGCTGTGGATACGCAGTATTTT. Translated: CASSVAVDTQYF.

This chain joins TRBV9 and TRBJ2-3, with D perhaps TRBD2 (6 bases). From germline, CDR1 is SGDLS and CDR2 YYNGEE. The CDR3 has 15 residues. Trimming cost V 0 bases and J 2 bases, with 10 bases left between them. CDR3 sequence reads: CASSVVGGATDTQYF. For the CDR3, the DNA is TGTGCCAGCAGCGTAGTCGGCGGGGCCACAGATACGCAGTATTTT.

This clone was counted between two and nine times. The chain employs TRBV5-1 and TRBJ2-3; TRBD2 matches at 16 bases. J lost 5 bases, V lost 3 bases, and 6 bases had no gene match. The germline V gene encodes CDR1 SGHRS and CDR2 YFSETQ. The CDR3 contains 17 residues. The CDR3 spells CASSSGTSGRAEDTQYF. The CDR3 coding sequence is TGCGCCAGCAGCTCGGGGACTAGCGGGAGGGCCGAAGATACGCAGTATTTT. Full variable domain (rest looked up from reference TRBV5-1 and TRBJ2-3): KAGVTQTPRYLIKTRGQQVTLSCSPISGHRSVSWYQQTPGQGLQFLFEYFSETQRNKGNFPGRFSGRQFSNSRSEMNVSTLELGDSALYLCASSSGTSGRAEDTQYFGPGTRLTVL.

The J gene is TRBJ2-3, the V gene TRBV7-8; no reliable D call. Germline loops: CDR1 SGHVS, CDR2 FQNEAQ. The CDR3 has 15 amino acids. Trimming cost V 2 bases and J 4 bases, with 13 bases left between them. The CDR3 loop reads CASSLRPIVADTQYF. The DNA of the CDR3 is TGTGCCAGCAGCTTACGACCGATCGTCGCAGATACGCAGTATTTT.

This clone was seen more than once but under ten times. The rearrangement joins TRBV29-1 to TRBJ1-1; D is uncertain. Trimming shortened V by 6 bases and J by 1 base, and 30 bases separated the two germline ends. CDR1 is SQVTM and CDR2 is ANQGSEA in the germline V gene. The CDR3 consists of 19 residues. CDR3 nucleotides: TGCAGCGTAAGGCTCACCCCCAAAGGGAACGTTGCTGGGAACACTGAAGCTTTCTTT. Amino acid sequence: CSVRLTPKGNVAGNTEAFF.

This clone was observed a few times. The rearrangement joins TRBV29-1 to TRBJ2-1, with 9 bases that match TRBD2. The germline CDR1 and CDR2 sequences are SQVTM and ANQGSEA. The CDR3 sequence is 15 residues long. With 7 bases clipped from V and 9 bases from J, the junction kept 16 bases outside the gene matches. The CDR3 DNA sequence: TGCAGCGCCCGCGGGTCTAGCGGGAAGGAAGGTGAGCAGTTCTTC. Amino acid sequence: CSARGSSGKEGEQFF.

The table lists this clone with a few counts. The chain couples TRBV29-1 to TRBJ1-1; perhaps TRBD1 as D (6 bases). Trimming left V 7 bases short and J 2 bases short, with 17 bases between. This CDR3 spans 14 amino acids. The germline V gene has CDR1 SQVTM and CDR2 ANQGSEA. The CDR3 is CSGGGGAFNTEAFF. CDR3 in DNA: TGCAGCGGCGGCGGGGGGGCATTTAACACTGAAGCTTTCTTT.

The rearrangement uses TRBV28 and TRBJ2-5, with 10 bases identical to TRBD2. CDR1 and CDR2 (germline): MDHEN, SYDVKM. V shed 4 bases, J shed 2 bases, and the junction held 16 bases outside the gene matches. The CDR3 is 19 amino acids. CDR3 sequence reads: CASSYPVRAGGSNQETQYF. CDR3 nucleotides: TGTGCCAGCAGTTACCCCGTGAGAGCGGGGGGGTCTAATCAAGAGACCCAGTACTTC. The variable domain in full, with the rest retrieved from reference TRBV28 and TRBJ2-5, is DVKVTQSSRYLVKRTGEKVFLECVQDMDHENMFWYRQDPGLGLRLIYFSYDVKMKEKGDIPEGYSVSREKKERFSLILESASTNQTSMYLCASSYPVRAGGSNQETQYFGPGTRLLVL.

J is TRBJ1-2 and V is TRBV30; the D is unclear. V lost 8 bases, J lost 5 bases, and 18 bases lay in between. Germline CDR1 reads GTSNPN; CDR2 reads SVGIG (reference sequence). The length of the CDR3 is 13 residues. The DNA for the CDR3 is TGTGCCAAACAGAAAGGACCGCGGTATGGCTACACCTTC. It encodes CAKQKGPRYGYTF.

The rearrangement joins TRBV7-2 to TRBJ1-2; TRBD1 agrees at 7 bases. The CDR3 consists of 15 residues. Germline V gene data show CDR1 as SGHTA and CDR2 as FQGNSA. Unmatched junction bases numbered 5, after V lost 1 base and J lost 3 bases. This CDR3 reads CASSLDMGQHYGYTF. CDR3 in DNA: TGTGCCAGCAGCTTAGATATGGGACAGCACTATGGCTACACCTTC.

The chain recombines TRBV6-5 with TRBJ2-7; D gene unclear. The V end was cut by 7 bases, the J end by 0 bases, with 16 bases between. The CDR3 has 15 residues. Germline CDR1 MNHEY, CDR2 SVGAGI. The CDR3 sequence: CASKADQLSSYEQYV. The DNA of the CDR3 is TGTGCCAGCAAGGCCGATCAATTAAGCTCCTACGAGCAGTACGTC.

The rearrangement joins TRBV4-3 to TRBJ2-1; possibly TRBD1 for D (6 bases). Trimming left V 4 bases short and J 5 bases short, with 12 bases between. CDR1 and CDR2 (germline): LGHNA, YSLEER. The CDR3 has 14 amino acids. The CDR3 DNA reads as TGCGCCAGCAGCCGCGCACAGGGCGACAATGAGCAGTTCTTC. This encodes CASSRAQGDNEQFF.

The rearrangement links TRBV2 to TRBJ2-3; tentatively, D is TRBD1 (5 bases). Trimming took 6 bases from V and 3 from J, leaving 16 bases between them. The CDR3 runs 15 residues. Germline CDR1 is SNHLY and CDR2 is FYNNEI. CDR3 sequence reads: CASRTDSFGTDTQYF. As DNA, the CDR3 is TGTGCCAGCAGGACCGACAGCTTTGGGACAGATACGCAGTATTTT. Full variable domain (remainder filled in from reference TRBV2 and TRBJ2-3): EPEVTQTPSHQVTQMGQEVILRCVPISNHLYFYWYRQILGQKVEFLVSFYNNEISEKSEIFDDQFSVERPDGSNFTLKIRSTKLEDSAMYFCASRTDSFGTDTQYFGPGTRLTVL.

The chain couples TRBV15 to TRBJ1-1; no clear D. Per the germline V gene, CDR1 is LNHNV and CDR2 is YYDKDF (reference sequence). V shed 0 bases and J shed 0 bases, with 5 bases lying between them. The CDR3 consists of 14 residues. CDR3 coding DNA: TGTGCCACCAGCAGAGATCGGATGAACACTGAAGCTTTCTTT. Its translation: CATSRDRMNTEAFF.

This chain joins TRBV29-1 and TRBJ1-1; D ambiguous. The CDR3 runs 10 residues. Per the germline V gene, CDR1 is SQVTM and CDR2 is ANQGSEA. The V end was cut by 0 bases, the J end by 11 bases, with 7 bases between. The CDR3 spells CSVEEVRAFF. The CDR3 DNA reads as TGCAGCGTTGAAGAGGTCCGCGCTTTCTTT.